These 27 T cell receptor beta chains were all obtained from the same sample, sequenced in a study of T cell responses to AZD1222 COVID-19 vaccine. This table comes from immunoSEQ multiplex PCR, and its TCRdb copy is limited to in-frame clones, with some not included. The sample lists some 91,000 clones, roughly 89% occurring once. The specimen was peripheral blood, collected on day 0 of AZD1222 vaccination. The receptor source for this set is an adult in good health.

The rearrangement links TRBV24-1 to TRBJ1-4, with D perhaps TRBD1 (6 bases). V was clipped by 4 bases and J by 5 bases, with 13 bases between them. CDR1 KGHDR and CDR2 SFDVKD come from the germline V gene. This CDR3 is 15 amino acids long. The CDR3 sequence: CATSEPTGDNEKLFF. The DNA of the CDR3 is TGTGCCACCAGTGAACCGACAGGAGACAATGAAAAACTGTTTTTT.

The chain has TRBV5-8 and TRBJ1-2; D is undetermined. This CDR3 is built from 14 residues. Germline CDR1 reads SGHTS; CDR2 reads YDEGEE. Trimming took off 4 bases at V and 0 bases at J, with 10 bases between the two ends. This CDR3 reads CASSPDGANYGYTF. The CDR3, as DNA: TGTGCCAGCAGCCCGGACGGTGCTAACTATGGCTACACCTTC.

The gene calls are TRBV4-1 and TRBJ1-1; 9 nucleotides line up with TRBD1. The CDR3 covers 17 residues. With V trimmed by 0 bases and J by 7 bases, 12 bases remained unmatched. Germline V gives CDR1 MGHRA, CDR2 YSYEKL. The CDR3 loop is CASSQDLETGGNLEAFF. CDR3 nucleotides: TGCGCCAGCAGCCAAGATTTAGAGACAGGGGGAAACCTTGAAGCTTTCTTT.

This clone was found many times. V gene TRBV2 combines with J gene TRBJ1-5; D may be TRBD1 (6 bases). There are 14 residues in the CDR3. CDR1 and CDR2 (germline): SNHLY, FYNNEI. Between the trimmed V and J ends, which lost 3 bases and 3 bases, there was a span of 9 bases. CDR3 residues: CASSDGGPNQPQHF. CDR3 sequence (DNA): TGTGCCAGCAGTGACGGGGGGCCCAATCAGCCCCAGCATTTT.

The rearrangement joins TRBV2 to TRBJ1-1; possibly TRBD1 for D (6 bases). CDR3 size: 18 residues. Germline CDR1 SNHLY, CDR2 FYNNEI. Trimming took off 2 bases at V and 0 bases at J, with 19 bases between the two ends. CDR3 in DNA: TGTGCCAGCAGTGAATGGGCCGGGGGGGCCGGAGTGAACACTGAAGCTTTCTTT. Residues: CASSEWAGGAGVNTEAFF.

The chain uses TRBV2 and TRBJ1-2, with TRBD1 as a possible D gene (5 bases). From germline, CDR1 is SNHLY and CDR2 FYNNEI. Trimming removed 2 bases from V and 3 bases from J, with 16 bases in between. The CDR3 contains 16 residues. DNA for the CDR3: TGTGCCAGCAGTGAATGGGACGAGGATTTCGACTATGGCTACACCTTC. Translation: CASSEWDEDFDYGYTF.

This CDR3 reads CASRVRSSYEQYF. CDR3 DNA: TGTGCCAGCAGGGTACGGAGCTCCTACGAGCAGTACTTC. V is TRBV2 and J is TRBJ2-7; D is undetermined. The V and J ends lost 6 bases and 0 bases respectively, with 9 bases between them. This CDR3 region has 13 residues. The V gene's germline CDR1 is SNHLY and CDR2 FYNNEI.

The chain uses TRBV4-3 and TRBJ1-1, with D perhaps matching TRBD1 (5 bases). Germline V CDR1 and CDR2: LGHNA, YSLEER. The germline V and J ends were trimmed by 1 base and 6 bases, with 12 bases remaining between them. CDR3 length: 14 amino acids. CDR3 sequence reads: CASSQVGQGPEAFF. CDR3 DNA: TGCGCCAGCAGCCAAGTGGGTCAGGGCCCTGAAGCTTTCTTT.

This chain connects TRBV6-5 to TRBJ1-5, with D uncertain. Between the trimmed V and J ends, which lost 4 bases and 0 bases, there was a span of 7 bases. Germline V gene sequence: CDR1 MNHEY, CDR2 SVGAGI. The CDR3 loop spans 14 amino acids. The CDR3 reads CASSSRDSNQPQHF. In DNA form, the CDR3 reads TGTGCCAGCAGTTCGAGAGATAGCAATCAGCCCCAGCATTTT.

This chain joins TRBV4-3 and TRBJ1-1; D unclear. Between the trimmed V and J ends, which lost 1 base and 2 bases, there was a span of 5 bases. This CDR3 has 13 residues. Looked up from germline, CDR1 is LGHNA and CDR2 is YSLEER. The CDR3 nucleotides are TGCGCCAGCAGCCAAGTAACCAACACTGAAGCTTTCTTT. Translating it yields CASSQVTNTEAFF.

This rearrangement joins TRBV5-1 to TRBJ2-1; D possibly corresponds to TRBD2 (6 bases). The length of the CDR3 is 15 residues. Germline values: CDR1 SGHRS, CDR2 YFSETQ. V was cut by 3 bases and J by 1 base, with 11 bases left in between. CDR3 sequence reads: CASSSNSGSYNEQFF. CDR3 nucleotide sequence: TGCGCCAGCAGCTCAAATAGCGGTTCCTACAATGAGCAGTTCTTC. The variable domain in full, with the rest retrieved from reference TRBV5-1 and TRBJ2-1, is KAGVTQTPRYLIKTRGQQVTLSCSPISGHRSVSWYQQTPGQGLQFLFEYFSETQRNKGNFPGRFSGRQFSNSRSEMNVSTLELGDSALYLCASSSNSGSYNEQFFGPGTRLTVL.

The V call is TRBV3-1 (or the pseudogene TRBV3-2), the J call TRBJ1-1; D gene uncertain. V lost 2 bases and J 11 bases, leaving 12 bases between the germline ends. This CDR3 has 12 residues. Germline V gene data show CDR1 as LGHDT and CDR2 as YNNKEL (reference sequence). The CDR3 region is CASSQTTFGAFF. The CDR3 DNA follows: TGTGCCAGCAGCCAAACAACATTTGGGGCTTTCTTT.

The chain recombines TRBV21-1 with TRBJ2-1; the DNA was not used to check the table's D call, TRBD2. TRBV21-1 is shown as a pseudogene. This CDR3 region has 17 residues. The CDR3, as DNA: TGTGCCAGCAGACATCCTTCCGGGACTAGTCAATACAATGAGCAGTTCTTC. This translates into CASRHPSGTSQYNEQFF.

This clone was recorded only once. This chain uses TRBV9 with TRBJ2-1, with a tentative D call TRBD1 (6 bases). The V gene lost 0 bases and the J gene lost 8 bases, with 12 bases spanning the gap. The CDR3 extends over 14 amino acids. Germline CDR1 reads SGDLS; CDR2 reads YYNGEE. CDR3 in amino acids: CASSVGNRDHEQFF. CDR3 nucleotide sequence: TGTGCCAGCAGCGTAGGGAACAGGGACCATGAGCAGTTCTTC.

This rearrangement joins TRBV14 to TRBJ1-5; D is unresolved. V was cut by 0 bases and J by 5 bases, with 5 bases left in between. The CDR3 is 13 residues long. Germline V lookup: CDR1 SGHDN, CDR2 FVKESK. CDR3 bases: TGTGCCAGCAGCCAAGATGAGGATCAGCCCCAGCATTTT. Protein: CASSQDEDQPQHF.

This clone rates as medium-sized. The rearrangement uses TRBV19 and TRBJ1-4, with 9 bases lining up with TRBD1. The CDR3 consists of 16 residues. Trimming removed 1 base from V and 5 bases from J; junction bases left unmatched: 5. Germline CDR1 and CDR2: LNHDA and SQIVND (reference sequence). The CDR3 spells CASSIGSGTGNEKLFF. Here the CDR3 DNA reads TGTGCCAGTAGTATAGGATCCGGGACAGGGAATGAAAAACTGTTTTTT.

This clone showed up just once. V is TRBV9 and J is TRBJ2-7; the match to TRBD2 covers 9 bases. V lost 0 bases, J lost 3 bases, and 25 bases stayed unmatched. This CDR3 contains 22 residues. The V gene's germline CDR1 is SGDLS and CDR2 YYNGEE. CDR3 loop: CASSVGQGPTSGRTGVGYEQYF. The CDR3 nucleotides are TGTGCCAGCAGCGTAGGGCAGGGGCCGACTAGCGGACGCACAGGAGTAGGCTACGAGCAGTACTTC.

This clone was counted a few times. The V and J genes are TRBV4-3 and TRBJ1-5; D ambiguous. The CDR3 spans 13 residues. Trimming cost V 0 bases and J 9 bases, with 9 bases left between them. CDR1 LGHNA and CDR2 YSLEER come from the germline V gene. The CDR3 DNA reads TGCGCCAGCAGCCAAGACGAGAGTGCGCCCCAGCATTTT. This sequence encodes CASSQDESAPQHF.

This clone was seen just once. The rearrangement joins TRBV7-3 to TRBJ2-1; the D is unclear. V gave up 4 bases and J gave up 0 bases, with 10 bases separating them. The germline CDR1 and CDR2 sequences are SGHTA and FQGTGA. This CDR3 has 15 residues. In DNA form, the CDR3 reads TGTGCCAGCAGCTCAGTAGTCAGCTCCTACAATGAGCAGTTCTTC. Its translation: CASSSVVSSYNEQFF.

This clone was detected once. CDR3 bases: TGTGCCAGTAGTATGACAGGGGGCACTGAAGCTTTCTTT. This gives the protein CASSMTGGTEAFF. The gene calls are TRBV19 and TRBJ1-1; 9 bases fit TRBD1. This CDR3 region has 13 residues. CDR1 and CDR2 (germline): LNHDA, SQIVND (reference sequence). Trimming cost V 3 bases and J 4 bases; bases outside gene matches: 0.

The chain has TRBV25-1 and TRBJ2-7; D gene ambiguous. Trimming removed 11 bases at V and 0 bases at J, with 8 bases between. CDR3 length equals 11 residues. Per the germline V gene, CDR1 is MGHDK and CDR2 is SYGVNS. The CDR3 nucleotides are TGTGCCGTGACCGACTCCTACGAGCAGTACTTC. It codes for CAVTDSYEQYF.

The rearrangement links TRBV4-3 to TRBJ1-1; D gene uncertain. V lost 1 base and J lost 4, with 16 bases in between. Germline V CDR1 and CDR2: LGHNA, YSLEER. The length of the CDR3 is 16 residues. CDR3 nucleotide sequence: TGCGCCAGCAGCCAAGGCAGCGGGATCTGGGGCACTGAAGCTTTCTTT. Its translation is CASSQGSGIWGTEAFF.

The chain employs TRBV13 and TRBJ1-2; D unresolved. The length of the CDR3 is 16 residues. Trimming took off 0 bases at V and 2 bases at J, with 13 bases between the two ends. In germline, CDR1 is PRHDT, CDR2 FYEKMQ (reference sequence). The DNA for the CDR3 is TGTGCCAGCAGCTTAGGGGGTAGGAAAGGAAACTATGGCTACACCTTC. As protein: CASSLGGRKGNYGYTF.

The chain joins TRBV12-3 or TRBV12-4 to TRBJ1-1; D might be TRBD1 (6 bases). Between the trimmed V and J ends, which lost 2 bases and 3 bases, there was a span of 7 bases. The CDR3 covers 13 residues. The CDR3 loop is CASSLRTDTEAFF. CDR3 nucleotides: TGTGCCAGCAGTTTAAGGACAGACACTGAAGCTTTCTTT.

Details on this clone: At one boundary the junction diverges from the germline segment, which might be a read error. This chain uses TRBV5-7 with TRBJ1-2; 8 nucleotides agree with TRBD1. TRBV5-7 is treated as an ORF (open reading frame) with a function not yet certain. The CDR3 is 16 residues long. CDR3 residues: CASSYGQGCSKYGYTF. CDR3 bases: TGTGCCAGCAGCTACGGACAGGGTTGTTCTAAATATGGCTACACCTTC.

A remark on this clone: A read error may account for a junction end that differs from germline. CDR3 nucleotide sequence: TGTGCCACCAGCGGAGACCGAGCAACTAATGAAAAACTGTTTTTT. Translated: CATSGDRATNEKLFF. The chain couples TRBV15 to TRBJ1-4, with D hard to call. Germline CDR1 LNHNV, CDR2 YYDKDF (reference sequence). The CDR3 totals 15 residues.

This clone was counted once. The chain recombines TRBV27 with TRBJ1-5, with TRBD1 matching over 7 bases. The trim removed 9 bases at V and 1 base at J, leaving 6 bases unmatched. Looked up from germline, CDR1 is MNHEY and CDR2 is SMNVEV (reference sequence). This CDR3 is 14 amino acids long. CDR3 sequence reads: CASRGRRSNQPQHF. DNA for the CDR3: TGTGCCAGTAGGGGGCGTAGAAGCAATCAGCCCCAGCATTTT.